The 5 T cell receptor beta chains below all came from one sample that was sequenced in a study of CD8 T cells in ankylosing spondylitis. TCRdb re-called the 5' RACE reads with MiXCR, one entry per CDR3 protein. The repertoire holds some 87,000 distinct CDR3 sequences, with 8.8% as singletons. The source material was blood, either unsorted or a sorted T cell fraction (not recorded which). The receptors were gathered from a male donor with ankylosing spondylitis or in good health (not recorded which).

This clonotype has at least ten counts. This rearrangement joins TRBV7-2 to TRBJ2-5; D may be TRBD2 (6 bases). Looked up from germline, CDR1 is SGHTA and CDR2 is FQGNSA. Trimming took off 1 base at V and 0 bases at J, with 6 bases between the two ends. This CDR3 has 14 residues. This CDR3 reads CASSLVADQETQYF. CDR3 in DNA: TGTGCCAGCAGCTTAGTAGCGGACCAAGAGACCCAGTACTTC.

This clonotype was observed many times. The chain combines TRBV7-6 with TRBJ1-2, with TRBD1 as a possible D gene (6 bases). Germline V gene sequence: CDR1 SGHVS, CDR2 FNYEAQ. This CDR3 has 13 residues. V lost 1 base and J 7 bases, leaving 10 bases between the germline ends. This chain's CDR3 is CASSLGRDTGYTF. CDR3 coding DNA: TGTGCCAGCAGCTTAGGAAGGGACACTGGCTACACCTTC.

This clonotype was seen at least ten times. The chain is built from TRBV6-2 or TRBV6-3 and TRBJ2-7, with D tentatively TRBD1 or TRBD2 (5 bases each). Germline assignment: CDR1 MNHEY and CDR2 SVGEGT. The CDR3 is made up of 13 amino acids. The germline V and J ends were trimmed by 5 bases and 2 bases, with 10 bases remaining between them. The CDR3 nucleotides are TGTGCCAGCAGTAAGGGGAGAACCTACGAGCAGTACTTC. As protein: CASSKGRTYEQYF.

This clonotype has a count of ten or more. V usage is TRBV5-5 and J usage is TRBJ1-6, with 7 nucleotides matching TRBD1. V was clipped by 2 bases and J by 5 bases; unmatched bases: 1. CDR3 size: 14 residues. Germline V gene sequence: CDR1 SGHKS, CDR2 YYEKEE (reference sequence). CDR3: CASSFTGDNSPLHF. CDR3 nucleotide sequence: TGTGCCAGCAGCTTTACAGGGGATAATTCACCCCTCCACTTT.

This clonotype was counted many times. J is TRBJ2-7 and V is TRBV23-1; 10 bases fit TRBD1. TRBV23-1 is flagged as an ORF with uncertain function. CDR3 length equals 15 residues. Unmatched junction bases numbered 7, after V lost 6 bases and J lost 2 bases. CDR3 sequence (DNA): TGCGCCAGCAGGTCCTGGGACAGGGGCCCCTACGAGCAGTACTTC. Translation gives CASRSWDRGPYEQYF.